This entry lists 11 T cell receptor beta chains sequenced from one sample in a study of response to subunit inactivated influenza vaccine. TCRdb redid the calling of the RT-PCR reads with MiXCR, one entry per CDR3 protein. The table has around 480,000 distinct CDR3 sequences, approximately 11% seen once. The sample consisted of PBMCs from blood, taken 40 to 50 days after vaccination. The origin of the receptors is a man between 50 and 59 years old who received an inactivated influenza vaccine.

The chain links TRBV20-1 to TRBJ1-1, with D uncertain. Trimming left V 3 bases short and J 0 bases short, with 11 bases between. The V gene's germline CDR1 is DFQATT and CDR2 SNEGSKA (reference sequence). CDR3 length: 14 amino acids. CDR3 region: CSARTGSMNTEAFF. As DNA, the CDR3 is TGCAGTGCTAGGACCGGTAGCATGAACACTGAAGCTTTCTTT.

This sequence joins TRBV6-2 or TRBV6-3 and TRBJ2-2; D could derive from TRBD1 or TRBD2 (5 bases each). The V end was cut by 2 bases, the J end by 6 bases, with 16 bases between. In germline, CDR1 is MNHEY, CDR2 SVGEGT. The CDR3 sequence is 16 residues long. The CDR3 DNA is TGTGCCAGCAGTTACCCAGGGACGGAGAGATCCGGGGAGCTGTTTTTT. Protein: CASSYPGTERSGELFF.

This clonotype was recorded a few times. V is TRBV7-9 and J is TRBJ2-7, with D perhaps given as TRBD1 or TRBD2 (5 bases each). Germline assignment: CDR1 SEHNR and CDR2 FQNEAQ (reference sequence). CDR3 length: 13 amino acids. Deletions cut 3 bases from V and 5 bases from J, with 11 bases between. The CDR3 nucleotides are TGTGCCAGCAGCTTCCTCAGGGACCACGAGCAGTACTTC. This gives the protein CASSFLRDHEQYF. The full variable domain, its missing parts supplied by reference TRBV7-9 and TRBJ2-7, is DTGVSQNPRHKITKRGQNVTFRCDPISEHNRLYWYRQTLGQGPEFLTYFQNEAQLEKSRLLSDRFSAERPKGSFSTLEIQRTEQGDSAMYLCASSFLRDHEQYFGPGTRLTVT.

V gene TRBV5-4 combines with J gene TRBJ2-7, with unresolved D. V lost 0 bases and J lost 3, with 10 bases in between. There are 14 residues in the CDR3. Germline lookup yields CDR1 SGHNT and CDR2 YYREEE (reference sequence). This chain's CDR3 is CASSLVEESYEQYF. As DNA, the CDR3 is TGTGCCAGCAGCTTGGTTGAGGAAAGCTACGAGCAGTACTTC.

The chain is built from TRBV11-2 and TRBJ2-3; 8 bases map to TRBD2. Germline assignment: CDR1 SGHAT and CDR2 FQNNGV. The ends lost 5 bases at V and 7 bases at J; junction bases unmatched: 2. The CDR3 sequence is 12 residues long. CDR3 amino acids: CASSTSGYTQYF. As DNA, the CDR3 is TGTGCCAGCAGCACTAGCGGATATACGCAGTATTTT. Looking up the rest from reference TRBV11-2 and TRBJ2-3 gives the full variable domain: EAGVAQSPRYKIIEKRQSVAFWCNPISGHATLYWYQQILGQGPKLLIQFQNNGVVDDSQLPKDRFSAERLKGVDSTLKIQPAKLEDSAVYLCASSTSGYTQYFGPGTRLTVL.

This clonotype was seen at least ten times. V gene TRBV5-1 combines with J gene TRBJ2-6; D is undetermined. V was trimmed by 0 bases and J by 0 bases, leaving 4 bases between them. The CDR3 totals 15 residues. The germline V gene has CDR1 SGHRS and CDR2 YFSETQ. CDR3 protein: CASSLVPSGANVLTF. The CDR3 DNA follows: TGCGCCAGCAGCTTGGTTCCCTCTGGGGCCAACGTCCTGACTTTC.

V usage is TRBV5-1 and J usage is TRBJ2-3, with D perhaps TRBD2 (6 bases). The V gene's germline CDR1 is SGHRS and CDR2 YFSETQ. This CDR3 is 16 amino acids long. The V and J ends lost 3 bases and 1 base respectively, with 15 bases between them. The CDR3 DNA reads TGCGCCAGCAGCTGGAGCGGAGGGAGACGCACAGATACGCAGTATTTT. This sequence encodes CASSWSGGRRTDTQYF.

The chain's CDR3 is CASTEGTWGSSYEQYF. The CDR3 DNA sequence: TGTGCCAGCACCGAGGGGACGTGGGGAAGCTCCTACGAGCAGTACTTC. The chain employs TRBV2 and TRBJ2-7; D possibly uses TRBD1 or TRBD2 (5 bases each). Trimming took off 7 bases at V and 0 bases at J, with 19 bases between the two ends. The germline V gene encodes CDR1 SNHLY and CDR2 FYNNEI. This CDR3 contains 16 residues.

This clonotype was found a few times. The chain joins TRBV24-1 to TRBJ2-1; the match to TRBD2 covers 13 bases. V lost 4 bases to trimming and J lost 4 bases; unmatched junction nucleotides: 18. This CDR3 spans 21 amino acids. The germline V gene has CDR1 KGHDR and CDR2 SFDVKD. The CDR3: CATSDSPGLAGDWVHYNEQFF. In DNA, the CDR3 is TGTGCCACCAGTGACTCACCCGGACTAGCGGGAGATTGGGTACATTACAATGAGCAGTTCTTC.

In this sample, this clonotype turned up a few times. This sequence joins TRBV7-2 and TRBJ1-6, with 7 bases that match TRBD1. V shed 7 bases and J 7 bases; nucleotides not matched to a gene: 4. Germline V lookup: CDR1 SGHTA, CDR2 FQGNSA. CDR3 length equals 13 residues. The CDR3: CASTRTGNSPLHF. CDR3 sequence (DNA): TGTGCCAGCACCCGGACAGGAAATTCACCCCTCCACTTT. Filled out from reference TRBV7-2 and TRBJ1-6, the complete variable domain reads GAGVSQSPSNKVTEKGKDVELRCDPISGHTALYWYRQSLGQGLEFLIYFQGNSAPDKSGLPSDRFSAERTGGSVSTLTIQRTQQEDSAVYLCASTRTGNSPLHFGNGTRLTVT.

Ten or more counts support this clonotype. The chain joins TRBV12-3 or TRBV12-4 to TRBJ1-5, with a weak D call TRBD1 (5 bases). The germline V and J ends were trimmed by 11 bases and 4 bases, with 12 bases remaining between them. This CDR3 region has 12 residues. The CDR3 reads CAVRDGNQPQHF. In DNA form, the CDR3 reads TGTGCCGTAAGGGACGGAAATCAGCCCCAGCATTTT.